This T cell receptor beta chain is drawn from a study of tumor-infiltrating lymphocytes in primary liver carcinoma. Study-wide background: Patients comprised men and women whose ages fell between 30 and 69 years. The neoplasms were of stage T1-T3 N0M0, with dimensions of roughly 4.2 to 10 cm across.

This clonotype was detected many times. Its antigen is not identified. Without any cell sorting, about 20-32 mg of bulk tissue yielded co-extracted RNA and DNA. Infection with HBV was chronic in patients; they were treatment-naive. The study's findings and limits: Merely some 7.5-24% of top clones spanned all five tumor regions.

Unmatched junction bases numbered 7, after V lost 6 bases and J lost 2 bases. Germline V gene data show CDR1 as SNHLY and CDR2 as FYNNEI. The length of the CDR3 is 14 residues. Production of TCR beta cDNA used around 500 ng total RNA together with a constant-region primer. Three rounds of nested multiplex PCR with slightly modified ARM-PCR produced TCR beta libraries. The first two PCR rounds, around 10 cycles each, used TRBV1-TRBV30 forward primers and a C-beta reverse primer. TCRdb passed the multiplex PCR reads through MiXCR, listing each CDR3 protein once. The repertoire holds around 47,000 distinct CDR3 sequences, about three quarters seen once, with 19% in the top ten.

The chain joins TRBV2 to TRBJ2-7; TRBD1 aligns across 7 bases. The receptor was isolated from a man aged 40-49 years with primary liver carcinoma and hepatitis B virus infection. Material: liver tumor tissue from sampling region 2. As to subset: tumor region T2, inferior pole. CDR3 amino acids: CASRPRGTAYEQYF. CDR3 bases: TGTGCCAGCAGACCCAGGGGGACCGCCTACGAGCAGTACTTC. Looking up the rest from reference TRBV2 and TRBJ2-7 gives the full variable domain: EPEVTQTPSHQVTQMGQEVILRCVPISNHLYFYWYRQILGQKVEFLVSFYNNEISEKSEIFDDQFSVERPDGSNFTLKIRSTKLEDSAMYFCASRPRGTAYEQYFGPGTRLTVT.